The 26 T cell receptor beta chains below were found in one sample sequenced in a study of blood T cell repertoires in COVID-19. Here immunoSEQ multiplex PCR was the method, and the copy in TCRdb shows in-frame clones only, minus some. The repertoire holds 400,000 to 450,000 clones, 90% seen once, with 0.6% in the top ten. Sequenced input: PBMCs or T cells enriched from blood (not recorded which). The receptors derive from a man aged 18 to 29 who had recovered from COVID-19.

The chain combines TRBV5-4 with TRBJ2-3; TRBD2 matches at 8 bases. Germline assignment: CDR1 SGHNT and CDR2 YYREEE (reference sequence). V lost 4 bases to trimming and J lost 3 bases; unmatched junction nucleotides: 4. This CDR3 comprises 14 residues. CDR3 residues: CASSPSGSTDTQYF. As DNA, the CDR3 is TGTGCCAGCAGCCCCAGCGGGAGTACAGATACGCAGTATTTT.

The V gene is TRBV15, the J gene TRBJ2-7; 9 nucleotides match TRBD2. The CDR3 spans 15 residues. V was pared by 1 base and J by 0 bases, with 1 base of the junction left unmatched. CDR1 is LNHNV, CDR2 YYDKDF, per germline (reference sequence). CDR3 nucleotide sequence: TGTGCCACCAGCAGAGGACTAGCGGACTCCTACGAGCAGTACTTC. Its translation is CATSRGLADSYEQYF.

This chain connects TRBV6-5 to TRBJ1-5; 10 positions agree with TRBD1. This CDR3 spans 14 amino acids. The ends lost 6 bases at V and 4 bases at J; junction bases unmatched: 3. CDR1 is MNHEY and CDR2 is SVGAGI in the germline V gene. The CDR3 sequence: CASRRTGGNQPQHF. In nucleotides, the CDR3 is TGTGCCAGCAGAAGGACAGGGGGTAATCAGCCCCAGCATTTT.

The V and J genes are TRBV27 and TRBJ2-7; possible D gene TRBD2, 6 bases. Trimming pared 9 bases from V and 4 bases from J, leaving 25 bases between. The CDR3 totals 16 residues. Germline V gene data show CDR1 as MNHEY and CDR2 as SMNVEV (reference sequence). DNA for the CDR3: TGTGCCAGTGGAAACCGTCCGGGGGAAGGTTCATACGAGCAGTACTTC. Translation: CASGNRPGEGSYEQYF.

The CDR3 protein is CATSDEQVPPYNEQFF. CDR3 DNA: TGTGCCACCAGCGATGAACAGGTCCCCCCTTACAATGAGCAGTTCTTC. This sequence joins TRBV24-1 and TRBJ2-1; D is possibly TRBD1 (5 bases). This CDR3 spans 16 amino acids. Germline V gene lookup returns CDR1 KGHDR and CDR2 SFDVKD. V shed 7 bases and J shed 4 bases, with 19 bases lying between them.

The chain couples TRBV28 to TRBJ2-5, with 11 bases matching TRBD2. With 9 bases clipped from V and 7 bases from J, the junction kept 10 bases outside the gene matches. Germline V gene sequence: CDR1 MDHEN, CDR2 SYDVKM. The CDR3 is 14 residues long. CDR3 sequence (DNA): TGTGCCAGTTCACTAGCGGGAGTTTCGGGGACCCAGTACTTC. Protein product: CASSLAGVSGTQYF.

The V and J genes are TRBV5-1 and TRBJ1-5, with 11 bases fitting TRBD1. Germline V gene lookup returns CDR1 SGHRS and CDR2 YFSETQ. The CDR3 runs 15 residues. The V segment lost 0 bases and the J segment 6 bases; nucleotides outside the gene matches: 2. The CDR3 DNA reads TGCGCCAGCAGCTTGGAGGGACAGGGGGGTCAGCCCCAGCATTTT. The encoded protein is CASSLEGQGGQPQHF.

V and J are TRBV3-1 (or the pseudogene TRBV3-2) and TRBJ1-6, with D unclear. Trimming took off 0 bases at V and 9 bases at J, with 15 bases between the two ends. The germline gives CDR1 LGHDT, CDR2 YNNKEL (reference sequence). The CDR3 runs to 16 residues. The CDR3 nucleotides are TGTGCCAGCAGCCAAGAGTCAGAGTACCGGGGTTCACCCCTCCACTTT. Protein product: CASSQESEYRGSPLHF.

The V gene is TRBV5-1, the J gene TRBJ1-1, with D unresolved. The germline gives CDR1 SGHRS, CDR2 YFSETQ. The length of the CDR3 is 13 residues. V lost 1 base to trimming and J lost 11 bases, with 15 bases between them. DNA of the CDR3: TGCGCCAGCAGCTTGTATTTCGGGGATAGCGCTTTCTTT. Encoded protein: CASSLYFGDSAFF.

In this sample, this clone turned up a few times. This chain connects TRBV2 to TRBJ1-1; the D is unclear. CDR3 length: 13 amino acids. Trimming removed 6 bases at V and 4 bases at J, with 12 bases between. Germline loops: CDR1 SNHLY, CDR2 FYNNEI. CDR3 in DNA: TGTGCCAGCAGCCAGGAGGCCGGCACTGAAGCTTTCTTT. It yields the protein CASSQEAGTEAFF.

The chain couples TRBV3-1 (or the pseudogene TRBV3-2) to TRBJ2-7; the match to TRBD2 covers 7 bases. There are 16 residues in the CDR3. V gave up 4 bases and J gave up 3 bases; unmatched junction bases: 12. Germline V gene lookup returns CDR1 LGHDT and CDR2 YNNKEL (reference sequence). This chain's CDR3 is CASSLGTGTTDYEQYF. The CDR3 DNA follows: TGTGCCAGCAGCCTTGGAACCGGGACTACAGACTACGAGCAGTACTTC.

Details on this clone: This sample includes further DNA sequences coding for the same CDR3. The gene calls are TRBV4-1 and TRBJ1-1; D not certain. This CDR3 spans 13 amino acids. Looked up from germline, CDR1 is MGHRA and CDR2 is YSYEKL. The V end lost 1 base, the J end lost 1 base, and 4 bases lay between the germline ends. CDR3 sequence (DNA): TGCGCCAGCAGCCAAGCAGGGAACACTGAAGCTTTCTTT. Its protein is CASSQAGNTEAFF.

CDR3 loop: CASSPGQGDEKLFF. The CDR3 DNA reads TGTGCCAGCAGCCCAGGACAGGGGGATGAAAAACTGTTTTTT. J is TRBJ1-4 and V is TRBV7-9, with TRBD1 identical over 10 bases. Germline V gene lookup returns CDR1 SEHNR and CDR2 FQNEAQ (reference sequence). The CDR3 is 14 residues long. Losses at the gene ends were 5 bases for V and 6 bases for J; bases not matched to a gene: 3.

The chain is built from TRBV5-1 and TRBJ2-1; D gene uncertain. CDR1 and CDR2 from the germline V gene are SGHRS and YFSETQ. The CDR3 has 12 residues. V was clipped by 2 bases and J by 10 bases, with 10 bases between them. CDR3 coding DNA: TGCGCCAGCAGCTTTAGTCTACTAGAGCAGTTCTTC. Its protein is CASSFSLLEQFF.

V is TRBV19 and J is TRBJ2-1; perhaps TRBD2 as D (6 bases). Germline V gene sequence: CDR1 LNHDA, CDR2 SQIVND (reference sequence). V lost 1 base, J lost 8 bases, and 15 bases lay in between. The CDR3 is made up of 15 amino acids. CDR3 loop: CASSIGWGESDEQFF. CDR3 nucleotide sequence: TGTGCCAGTAGTATAGGTTGGGGGGAATCGGATGAGCAGTTCTTC. Combining the CDR3 with reference TRBV19 and TRBJ2-1 gives the whole variable domain DGGITQSPKYLFRKEGQNVTLSCEQNLNHDAMYWYRQDPGQGLRLIYYSQIVNDFQKGDIAEGYSVSREKKESFPLTVTSAQKNPTAFYLCASSIGWGESDEQFFGPGTRLTVL.

This chain joins TRBV6-5 and TRBJ1-2; no clear D. This CDR3 spans 12 amino acids. Per the germline V gene, CDR1 is MNHEY and CDR2 is SVGAGI. The ends were cut back, 6 bases at V and 7 bases at J, with 12 bases in the middle. CDR3 amino acids: CASSDYSGGYTF. The CDR3, as DNA: TGTGCCAGCAGCGACTACTCGGGTGGCTACACCTTC.

The chain employs TRBV7-2 and TRBJ2-1; 8 positions agree with TRBD2. The CDR3 runs to 15 residues. V lost 1 base to trimming and J lost 8 bases; unmatched junction nucleotides: 7. Germline loops: CDR1 SGHTA, CDR2 FQGNSA. CDR3 sequence (DNA): TGTGCCAGCAGCTTAGTTCCAGCGGGAGTTGATGAGCAGTTCTTC. This translates into CASSLVPAGVDEQFF.

The chain uses TRBV9 and TRBJ2-3, with a weak D call TRBD2 (5 bases). The V end was cut by 0 bases, the J end by 2 bases, with 10 bases between. Germline V lookup: CDR1 SGDLS, CDR2 YYNGEE. The CDR3 is 15 residues long. The CDR3 loop is CASSVVEGYTDTQYF. In nucleotides, the CDR3 is TGTGCCAGCAGCGTAGTTGAGGGATACACAGATACGCAGTATTTT.

The gene calls are TRBV11-3 and TRBJ1-1, with D unresolved. The CDR3 loop spans 13 amino acids. Trimming stripped 1 base from V and 1 base from J, with 4 bases between. Looked up from germline, CDR1 is SGHNT and CDR2 is YENEEA. CDR3 in DNA: TGTGCCAGCAGCTTAGCAGAGAACACTGAAGCTTTCTTT. Amino acid sequence: CASSLAENTEAFF.

The chain joins TRBV7-8 to TRBJ1-4; the match to TRBD1 covers 8 bases. The ends lost 5 bases at V and 4 bases at J; junction bases unmatched: 12. Germline CDR1 reads SGHVS; CDR2 reads FQNEAQ. The CDR3 extends over 17 amino acids. The CDR3 DNA reads TGTGCCAGCAGCAAAGGACGACCGGGACAGGTTAATGAAAAACTGTTTTTT. Residues: CASSKGRPGQVNEKLFF.

The chain combines TRBV3-1 (or the pseudogene TRBV3-2) with TRBJ1-1; 9 nucleotides agree with TRBD1. This CDR3 region has 16 residues. Germline V gene sequence: CDR1 LGHDT, CDR2 YNNKEL (reference sequence). V lost 0 bases, J lost 10 bases, and 12 bases stayed unmatched. Here the CDR3 reads CASSQDYGTGTSGAFF. The CDR3 nucleotides read TGTGCCAGCAGCCAAGATTACGGGACAGGGACATCCGGAGCTTTCTTT.

This chain connects TRBV6-5 to TRBJ2-1; TRBD2 aligns across 10 bases. This CDR3 has 15 amino acids. The V gene end was trimmed by 6 bases and the J gene end by 9 bases; junction bases not matched to a gene: 11. From germline, CDR1 is MNHEY and CDR2 SVGAGI. Here the CDR3 DNA reads TGTGCCAGCAGCCCGGTAGCGGGGGGACTCACTGAGCAGTTCTTC. Translation: CASSPVAGGLTEQFF.

V gene TRBV11-3 combines with J gene TRBJ2-2; a weak D match, TRBD2 (6 bases). This CDR3 is 15 amino acids long. V gave up 5 bases and J gave up 7 bases, with 17 bases separating them. CDR1 SGHNT and CDR2 YENEEA come from the germline V gene. DNA of the CDR3: TGTGCCAGCAGCCCACCCGGAGGGTTCTTCGGGGAGCTGTTTTTT. It yields the protein CASSPPGGFFGELFF.

Here the CDR3 reads CAISDPTLEAFF. The CDR3 region has the DNA TGTGCCATCAGTGATCCGACACTTGAAGCTTTCTTT. The chain combines TRBV10-3 with TRBJ1-1; D remains unclear. Looked up from germline, CDR1 is ENHRY and CDR2 is SYGVKD. The CDR3 totals 12 residues. Trimming left V 3 bases short and J 7 bases short, with 9 bases between.

The chain couples TRBV4-2 to TRBJ2-2; weak D call: TRBD2 (5 bases). V was clipped by 3 bases and J by 0 bases, with 11 bases between them. There are 16 residues in the CDR3. CDR1 and CDR2 from the germline V gene are LGHNA and YNFKEQ. The CDR3 is CASSHLSVANTGELFF. The CDR3 nucleotides read TGTGCCAGCAGCCACCTTAGCGTAGCGAACACCGGGGAGCTGTTTTTT.

As DNA, the CDR3 is TGTGCCAGTAGACCGGGACTCGCAGGGGGGACGCAGTATTTT. Translated, it gives CASRPGLAGGTQYF. The V call is TRBV19, the J call TRBJ2-3; possible D gene TRBD1, 7 bases. The CDR3 covers 14 residues. The V and J ends lost 6 bases and 9 bases respectively, with 19 bases between them. Germline CDR1 LNHDA, CDR2 SQIVND (reference sequence). Complete variable domain (other parts from reference TRBV19 and TRBJ2-3): DGGITQSPKYLFRKEGQNVTLSCEQNLNHDAMYWYRQDPGQGLRLIYYSQIVNDFQKGDIAEGYSVSREKKESFPLTVTSAQKNPTAFYLCASRPGLAGGTQYFGPGTRLTVL.